A selection of T cell receptor beta chains follows, all from one sample in a study of blood T cell repertoires in COVID-19. Using immunoSEQ multiplex PCR, the repertoire was profiled, and TCRdb retains in-frame clones only, with some absent. This table holds hundreds of thousands of clones, 83% found once. The material sequenced was peripheral blood. The receptors here all came from a man aged 80 or over with acute or convalescent COVID-19. Each CDR3 is given with its conserved first and last residue. A D gene is named only where the DNA matches it firmly. Where a row states a size, it is once, few, many or the class of an expanded clone; other rows omit it.

J gene	clone size	D gene	V gene	CDR3 protein	CDR3 DNA
TRBJ2-5	NA	NA	TRBV6-1	CASSGLRTVAQETQYF	TGTGCCAGCAGTGGCCTAAGGACAGTCGCACAAGAGACCCAGTACTTC
TRBJ2-7	NA	NA	TRBV5-1	CASSLGSEGSYEQYF	TGCGCCAGCAGCTTGGGCTCAGAGGGCTCCTACGAGCAGTACTTC
TRBJ2-5	NA	TRBD1	TRBV18	CASSTTGTGKETQYF	TGTGCCAGCTCAACCACCGGGACAGGGAAAGAGACCCAGTACTTC
TRBJ1-5	NA	TRBD1	TRBV19	CASSLNRGFQPQHF	TGTGCCAGTAGTCTCAACAGGGGGTTTCAGCCCCAGCATTTT
TRBJ1-1	NA	NA	TRBV18	CASSPRPLGANTEAFF	TGTGCCAGCTCACCACGGCCTTTGGGGGCAAATACTGAAGCTTTCTTT
TRBJ2-7	NA	NA	TRBV28	CASSPSATSNYEQYF	TGTGCCAGCAGCCCCTCTGCAACGAGTAACTACGAGCAGTACTTC
TRBJ2-2	NA	NA	TRBV6-1	CASSEVGLVSGELFF	TGTGCCAGCAGTGAGGTCGGTTTGGTGTCCGGGGAGCTGTTTTTT
TRBJ2-2	NA	NA	TRBV4-1	CASSQVVNTGELFF	TGCGCCAGCAGCCAGGTAGTGAACACCGGGGAGCTGTTTTTT
TRBJ2-1	once	TRBD2	TRBV27	CASRDSGANSYNEQFF	TGTGCCAGCAGAGATAGCGGGGCAAACTCCTACAATGAGCAGTTCTTC
TRBJ1-5	once	TRBD1	TRBV6-5	CASNIQGGNQPQHF	TGTGCCAGCAACATACAGGGGGGCAATCAGCCCCAGCATTTT
TRBJ2-6	NA	TRBD1	TRBV3-1/TRBV3-2	CASSPTWGQGTGANVLTF	TGTGCCAGCAGCCCGACGTGGGGACAGGGGACTGGGGCCAACGTCCTGACTTTC
TRBJ1-3	few	NA	TRBV13	CASRPLQLAGNTIYF	TGTGCCAGCAGGCCTCTACAGTTGGCTGGAAACACCATATATTTT
TRBJ1-1	once	NA	TRBV19	CASSINRRLNTEAFF	TGTGCCAGTAGTATAAATCGGCGGTTGAACACTGAAGCTTTCTTT
TRBJ1-2	NA	TRBD1	TRBV5-5	CASSLALFRGLDGYTF	TGTGCCAGCAGCTTGGCCCTCTTCAGGGGGCTAGATGGCTACACCTTC
TRBJ2-2	NA	NA	TRBV27	CASSFAGGTGELFF	TGTGCCAGCAGTTTCGCGGGCGGCACCGGGGAGCTGTTTTTT
TRBJ2-2	NA	TRBD2	TRBV3-1/TRBV3-2	CASSQDLLAGTNTGELFF	TGTGCCAGCAGCCAAGATCTCCTAGCGGGAACCAACACCGGGGAGCTGTTTTTT
TRBJ2-5	NA	TRBD2	TRBV5-1	CASSPVALPAAREGTQYF	TGCGCCAGCAGCCCCGTCGCGCTCCCCGCAGCAAGGGAGGGGACCCAGTACTTC
TRBJ2-7	NA	NA	TRBV13	CASSLGQFSSYEQYF	TGTGCCAGCAGCCTAGGACAGTTCAGCTCCTACGAGCAGTACTTC
TRBJ2-5	NA	NA	TRBV4-1	CASSPVPGEGETQYF	TGCGCCAGCAGCCCCGTCCCAGGGGAAGGTGAGACCCAGTACTTC
TRBJ2-3	NA	TRBD2	TRBV24-1	CATSDTGTSGGSTDTQYF	TGTGCCACCAGTGATACCGGGACTAGCGGGGGGAGCACAGATACGCAGTATTTT
TRBJ2-1	NA	TRBD2	TRBV19	CASKAGGWNEQFF	TGTGCCAGTAAAGCGGGAGGTTGGAACGAGCAGTTCTTC
TRBJ1-2	NA	TRBD1	TRBV5-4	CASSWGTANYGYTF	TGTGCCAGCAGCTGGGGGACAGCTAACTATGGCTACACCTTC
TRBJ1-1	NA	NA	TRBV5-1	CASSYPGGTEAFF	TGCGCCAGCAGCTATCCCGGAGGGACTGAAGCTTTCTTT
TRBJ2-2	NA	TRBD1	TRBV28	CASSRQGGNTGELFF	TGTGCCAGCAGCCGACAGGGGGGGAACACCGGGGAGCTGTTTTTT
TRBJ2-7	NA	TRBD2	TRBV4-2	CASSHAGGTSYEQYF	TGTGCCAGCAGCCACGCGGGGGGCACCTCCTACGAGCAGTACTTC
TRBJ2-1	NA	TRBD1	TRBV29-1	CSSDRSYNEQFF	TGCAGCTCGGACAGGTCCTACAATGAGCAGTTCTTC
TRBJ2-5	few	NA	TRBV3-1/TRBV3-2	CASSQFSKSRKTQYF	TGTGCCAGCAGCCAATTTAGTAAGTCTAGGAAGACCCAGTACTTC
TRBJ1-3	NA	NA	TRBV2	CASSGTASGNTIYF	TGTGCCAGCAGTGGGACAGCCTCTGGAAACACCATATATTTT
TRBJ2-1	NA	TRBD2	TRBV19	CASSPRTSAHNEQFF	TGTGCCAGTAGTCCCCGGACTAGCGCCCACAATGAGCAGTTCTTC
TRBJ1-2	once	NA	TRBV30	CAWSVPSGIYGYTF	TGTGCCTGGAGTGTACCTTCCGGGATCTATGGCTACACCTTC
TRBJ2-5	once	TRBD1	TRBV7-8	CASSLRGPETQYF	TGTGCCAGCAGCTTAAGGGGGCCGGAGACCCAGTACTTC
TRBJ1-5	once	NA	TRBV5-1	CAGREGGNQPQHF	TGCGCCGGCAGGGAGGGGGGGAATCAGCCCCAGCATTTT
TRBJ2-1	NA	NA	TRBV2	CASSQGHTYNEQFF	TGTGCCAGCAGCCAGGGGCACACCTACAATGAGCAGTTCTTC
TRBJ1-3	NA	TRBD1	TRBV7-2	CASSLGTGMGGNTIYF	TGTGCCAGCAGCTTAGGGACAGGAATGGGTGGAAACACCATATATTTT
TRBJ1-1	NA	TRBD1	TRBV5-1	CASRTGFTNTEAFF	TGCGCCAGCAGGACAGGGTTTACAAACACTGAAGCTTTCTTT
TRBJ2-3	NA	TRBD2	TRBV5-4	CASSLASGSHTDTQYF	TGTGCCAGCAGCTTGGCTAGCGGGAGTCACACAGATACGCAGTATTTT
TRBJ1-1	NA	NA	TRBV28	CASRNPGLNEAFF	TGTGCCAGCAGGAACCCAGGGTTGAATGAAGCTTTCTTT
TRBJ2-5	NA	TRBD1	TRBV18	CASSPPWTGSQETQYF	TGTGCCAGCTCACCACCTTGGACAGGGTCTCAAGAGACCCAGTACTTC
TRBJ2-5	NA	NA	TRBV7-9	CASSLVLLTGENGETQYF	TGTGCCAGCAGCTTAGTCCTCTTGACAGGAGAGAATGGGGAGACCCAGTACTTC
TRBJ2-1	NA	NA	TRBV5-1	CASSPSGMNEQFF	TGCGCCAGCAGCCCATCAGGGATGAATGAGCAGTTCTTC
TRBJ2-1	once	NA	TRBV5-6	CASSPWAAQSEQFF	TGTGCCAGCAGCCCTTGGGCTGCCCAATCTGAGCAGTTCTTC
TRBJ2-7	NA	NA	TRBV19	CASSIAQTLSSYEQYF	TGTGCCAGTAGTATAGCCCAGACACTGAGCTCCTACGAGCAGTACTTC
TRBJ1-5	NA	NA	TRBV30	CAWSSQGNQPQHF	TGTGCCTGGAGTTCCCAGGGCAATCAGCCCCAGCATTTT
TRBJ2-5	NA	TRBD1	TRBV5-5	CASTPTGEETQYF	TGTGCCAGCACCCCGACAGGGGAAGAGACCCAGTACTTC
TRBJ2-5	few	TRBD1	TRBV5-1	CASSLGQGVGETQYF	TGCGCCAGCAGCTTGGGTCAGGGGGTAGGAGAGACCCAGTACTTC
TRBJ1-6	once	NA	TRBV5-5	CASSLDWGDSPLHF	TGTGCCAGCAGCTTGGACTGGGGGGATTCACCCCTCCACTTT
TRBJ2-1	NA	TRBD2	TRBV3-1/TRBV3-2	CASSPHSGNNEQFF	TGTGCCAGCAGCCCCCATAGCGGGAACAATGAGCAGTTCTTC
TRBJ2-2	few	TRBD1	TRBV5-1	CASSPRQGVPGELFF	TGCGCCAGCAGTCCAAGACAGGGGGTTCCCGGGGAGCTGTTTTTT
TRBJ2-6	NA	TRBD1	TRBV5-1	CASSTPTGGHMVGNVLTF	TGCGCCAGCAGCACCCCGACAGGGGGCCATATGGTTGGCAACGTCCTGACTTTC
TRBJ1-2	NA	NA	TRBV10-1	CARTTALDYGYTF	TGCGCCAGGACGACAGCCCTCGACTATGGCTACACCTTC
TRBJ1-4	NA	TRBD1	TRBV18	CASSPQEGASVSEKLFF	TGTGCCAGCTCACCACAGGAGGGGGCAAGCGTGAGTGAAAAACTGTTTTTT
TRBJ1-5	NA	NA	TRBV18	CASSPFTIRGGNQPQHF	TGTGCCAGCTCACCTTTCACTATCAGGGGCGGCAATCAGCCCCAGCATTTT
TRBJ2-1	once	NA	TRBV29-1	CSVEVLRAALDEQFF	TGCAGCGTTGAAGTGCTGCGGGCGGCTTTGGATGAGCAGTTCTTC
TRBJ1-4	NA	TRBD1	TRBV4-1	CASSQNRDRGGGEKLFF	TGCGCCAGCAGCCAGAACCGGGACAGGGGCGGGGGAGAAAAACTGTTTTTT
TRBJ2-7	NA	TRBD1	TRBV18	CASSETGTGNPYEQYF	TGTGCCAGCTCAGAGACCGGGACAGGGAACCCATACGAGCAGTACTTC
TRBJ2-5	NA	TRBD1	TRBV18	CASSPRTGRQETQYF	TGTGCCAGCTCACCACGGACAGGGCGGCAAGAGACCCAGTACTTC
TRBJ2-7	NA	NA	TRBV6-5	CASSYGRGTYEQYF	TGTGCCAGCAGTTACGGGCGGGGAACCTACGAGCAGTACTTC
TRBJ1-2	NA	NA	TRBV5-1	CASSLRDTIYGYTF	TGCGCCAGCAGCTTACGGGACACGATCTATGGCTACACCTTC
TRBJ1-2	NA	TRBD1	TRBV6-5	CASSSDRGNYGYTF	TGTGCCAGCAGTTCCGACAGGGGGAACTATGGCTACACCTTC